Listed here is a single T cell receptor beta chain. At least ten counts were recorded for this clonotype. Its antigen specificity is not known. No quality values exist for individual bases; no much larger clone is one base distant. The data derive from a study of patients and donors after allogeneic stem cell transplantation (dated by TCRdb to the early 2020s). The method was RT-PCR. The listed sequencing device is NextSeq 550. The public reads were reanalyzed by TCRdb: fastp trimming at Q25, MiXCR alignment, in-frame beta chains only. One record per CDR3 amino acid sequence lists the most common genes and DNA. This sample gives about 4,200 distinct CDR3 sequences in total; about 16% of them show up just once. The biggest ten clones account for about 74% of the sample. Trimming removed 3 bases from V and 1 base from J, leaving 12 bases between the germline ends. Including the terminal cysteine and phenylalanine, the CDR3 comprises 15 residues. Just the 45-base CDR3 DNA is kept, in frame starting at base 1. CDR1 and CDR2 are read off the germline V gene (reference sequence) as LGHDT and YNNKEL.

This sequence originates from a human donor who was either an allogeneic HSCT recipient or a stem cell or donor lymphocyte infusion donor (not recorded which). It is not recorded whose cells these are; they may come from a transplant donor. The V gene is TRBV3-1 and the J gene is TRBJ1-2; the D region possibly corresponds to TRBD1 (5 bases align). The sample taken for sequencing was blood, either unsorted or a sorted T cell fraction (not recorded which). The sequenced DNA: TGTGCCAGCAGCCAGCCGGGACCGAGTAACTATGGCTACACCTTC. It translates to CASSQPGPSNYGYTF.